These 3 T cell receptor beta chains originate from one sample sequenced in a study of T cell responses to AZD1222 COVID-19 vaccine. Assay: immunoSEQ multiplex PCR; the TCRdb copy retains only in-frame clones and omits some. Seen here are about 35,000 clones, approximately 86% observed once, and the top ten hold 6.8%. Material: peripheral blood, obtained on day 0 of AZD1222 vaccination. These receptors were collected from an adult in good health.

The J gene is TRBJ2-1, the V gene TRBV6-5, with D possibly being TRBD2 (7 bases). The V end was cut by 2 bases, the J end by 8 bases, with 10 bases between. Per germline, CDR1 MNHEY and CDR2 SVGAGI. The CDR3 covers 13 residues. The CDR3 is CASSYRGGHEQFF. Here the CDR3 DNA reads TGTGCCAGCAGTTACCGCGGGGGCCATGAGCAGTTCTTC.

The rearrangement uses TRBV5-1 and TRBJ2-7; D gene unclear. V lost 4 bases and J lost 2, with 19 bases in between. From germline, CDR1 is SGHRS and CDR2 YFSETQ. This CDR3 is 16 amino acids long. The CDR3 DNA is TGCGCCAGCAGCCCCCTTGGCACAACTGGGGCCTACGAGCAGTACTTC. Translated: CASSPLGTTGAYEQYF.

The rearrangement joins TRBV19 to TRBJ1-5; 7 nucleotides agree with TRBD1. The CDR3 has 15 amino acids. V lost 6 bases to trimming and J lost 5 bases; unmatched junction nucleotides: 10. The germline CDR1 and CDR2 sequences are LNHDA and SQIVND (reference sequence). The CDR3 protein is CASSRDRDSDQPQHF. CDR3 DNA: TGTGCCAGTAGCCGCGACAGGGACTCGGATCAGCCCCAGCATTTT.